This T cell receptor (beta chain) was observed in a study of blood T cells in healthy people across ages. Study results and caveats: Older age went with lower TCR beta diversity per million T cells, in a roughly linear way.

The use of a sample-barcoded 5' primer and a J-beta primer mix characterized a second PCR of roughly 6 to 11 cycles. TCRdb used MiXCR to reprocess the 5' RACE reads, holding one entry per CDR3 protein. The table lists about 1.5 million distinct CDR3 sequences, 35% to 45% of them singletons. The CDR3 is 13 amino acids. Trimming pared 4 bases from V and 4 bases from J, leaving 10 bases between. This clonotype has only a few counts. Its target is not known. Sequencing was performed on blood. The sequence was obtained from a woman aged 18-29 years in good health. The chain couples TRBV12-3 or TRBV12-4 to TRBJ1-2; weak D call: TRBD1 (5 bases). The CDR3 nucleotides read TGTGCCAGCAGTTGGGGACGGACCTATGGCTACACCTTC. Its protein product is CASSWGRTYGYTF.